The present T cell receptor beta chain was sequenced within a study of persistence of HIV-infected CD4 T cells (dated by TCRdb to 2020 to 2021). About the full investigation: CMV- and HIV-1 Gag-responding CD4+ T cells were isolated from ART-treated individuals so that antigen-driven clonal expansion of HIV-1-infected cells could be examined. Proviral sequencing was used to assess clonality among infected cells, whereas TCRbeta sequencing gauged the clonality of all cells within each sorted population. Cross-participant TCR cluster analysis included 8 or 9 participants for CMV and six or seven participants for Gag. Peripheral blood samples of up to about 200 mL were obtained at multiple time points, with the exception of a couple of participants, for whom leukapheresis was performed at a single time point. Participants had been on suppressive ART for a median of roughly 8 years.

As regards this clone: Its specific antigen is unknown. Within one base of it there is no much larger clone, and no base qualities were kept.

Study-wide findings and limitations: Only a small number of individuals took part in the study, and only a limited range of antigens was tested. Significantly lower TCRbeta richness was observed in CMV- and Gag-responding cells than in anti-CD3/anti-CD28-responding cells, and higher oligoclonality was observed in CMV-responding cells than in CD3/CD28-stimulated and Gag-responding cells. Degenerate expanded CDR3beta sequences were enriched in antigen-responding cells, suggesting convergent selection of CD4+ responses to CMV and Gag. A correlation was observed between TCR oligoclonality and proviral oligoclonality within the same sorted populations. Bulk TCR analyses could not be restricted to the rare CMV-responding cells that actually carried HIV-1 proviruses.

The sample's treatment or condition label, in plain terms: suppressive antiretroviral therapy. A pool of overlapping 15-mer peptides from HIV-1 Gag, at around 1 ug per peptide per mL, was used to stimulate the cells. Memory CD4+ T cells that did not respond, being CD40L-negative, CD69-negative and CD45RO-high, were sorted as memory populations depleted of antigen-responding cells. HIV-1-infected adults in whom suppressive ART had been started during chronic infection were enrolled as participants. Participants had undetectable plasma HIV-1 RNA below 50 copies/mL for at least 4 years. To be included, participants needed a CD4+ T cell count above 400 cells/uL and a positive CMV serology. Before stimulation, PBMCs were isolated using density centrifugation and depleted of CD8+ T cells. CD8-depleted PBMCs were stimulated for 18 hours with anti-CD28/CD49d costimulation, CD40-blocking antibody and enfuvirtide to prevent new infections. Cells were sorted on a Beckman Coulter MoFlo Legacy or XDP sorter, with propidium iodide excluding dead cells. Genomic DNA was extracted with the QIAamp DNA Mini Kit for samples above one million cells, otherwise with the Quick-DNA Microprep Kit.

The immunoSEQ hsTCRB assay version 4 in survey mode was used to sequence TCRbeta repertoires from genomic DNA. Genomic DNA was diluted to 9 to 10 ng/uL, and up to roughly 1 ug per sample was used for TCRbeta sequencing. Per the original workflow: Analysis of the TCRbeta data was done in ImmunoSeq Analyzer 3.0, and diversity was computed on productive nucleotide rearrangements. Using the Immunarch R package, lower-bound TCR diversity was estimated with the improved Chao index and clonality was estimated with the Gini coefficient. Different nucleotide rearrangements encoding the same CDR3beta amino acid sequence were counted as distinct clonotypes. TCRbeta sequences significantly enriched in antigen-responding cells relative to anti-CD3/anti-CD28-activated cells were identified by differential abundance analysis. GLIPH2 grouped TCRs by predicted peptide-MHC specificity, both within each participant and across combined participant data sets. TCRdb holds this immuneACCESS table with in-frame rearrangements only. Some clones are missing; in checked studies, unresolved V genes explain under half, and the rest has no known cause. Clone size and the V and J calls come from that table; the DNA yielded D and trimming. Within this sample are roughly 32,000 clones, with roughly 82% of them counted one time only. Jointly, the top ten make up about 20% of the sample.

A distance of 19 bases separates the germline ends of V and J, which lose 1 base and 6 bases respectively. The CDR3 numbers 17 residues from cysteine through phenylalanine. CDR3 DNA only is kept here, 51 bases in frame from base 1. The germline V gene provides CDR1 SGHVS and CDR2 FQNEAQ. The chain links TRBV7-8 with TRBJ2-1, with TRBD1 perhaps the D gene, on 5 matching bases. The sequence derives from an adult woman with HIV who was CMV-seropositive. Sequenced here: CD4+ T cells sorted from PBMCs after roughly 17-hour stimulation, sampled from a patient who received antiretroviral therapy. The sample's cell subset or site label, decoded: CD40L-CD69- CD45RO-high memory CD4 T cells not responding to Gag peptides. The bases read TGTGCCAGCAGCTTAGGACAGTCCAGAGGATCCCGCAATGAGCAGTTCTTC. Translation gives CASSLGQSRGSRNEQFF.